The text below deals with one T cell receptor (beta chain). Its target is unknown. Per germline, CDR1 MGHRA and CDR2 YSYEKL. The CDR3 runs to 13 residues. Unmatched junction bases numbered 4, after V lost 6 bases and J lost 4 bases. The data were produced by immunoSEQ multiplex PCR, yet TCRdb's version contains in-frame clones alone and is incomplete. The sample holds several thousand clones, around 97% seen once. The source of the sample is a study of T cell clonotyping in hematopoietic cell transplantation. Overall study findings and caveats: CD4 and CD8 repertoire contributions could not be separated without sorting. After transplant, recipient diversity fell while pathologically expanded clonotypes grew through day 180.

Recipients were bled about 28 days pretransplant and at posttransplant days 30, 100, 180. V usage is TRBV4-1 and J usage is TRBJ2-5, with TRBD1 matching over 8 bases. The receptor was isolated from a male patient between 55 and 70 years old who had an allogeneic stem cell transplant from a related donor, so the T cells may come from the graft donor. Some clones in this sample may be carry-over from other donors' samples. The specimen was peripheral blood mononuclear cells, collected 100 days after allogeneic stem cell transplant. This CDR3 is CASRTGVGETQYF. The CDR3 DNA follows: TGCGCCAGCAGGACAGGGGTCGGAGAGACCCAGTACTTC.